This TCR beta chain was sequenced during a study of T cells in Graves' hyperthyroidism and ophthalmopathy. Using RNA transcripts as the source, TCR beta CDR3 regions were amplified. RT-PCR in the first round (using the HTBI primer set) targeted the TCR CDR3. A single record per CDR3 protein comes from TCRdb applying MiXCR to the multiplex PCR reads. The sample includes hundreds of thousands of distinct CDR3 sequences, approximately 19% of them seen just once. Study-level results: In validation, the model predicted ophthalmopathy. These predictions came a median roughly 6 months before onset.

The PBMCs were sourced from fresh peripheral blood (approximately 10 ml). A note on this clonotype: As yet, its antigen is unknown.

Sequencing was performed on blood. The sequence was collected from a woman aged 45 to 65 with Graves' hyperthyroidism that later progressed to Graves' ophthalmopathy.

For the CDR3, the DNA is TGCAGACCGGACAGGGGCCCCCTGGGCCCTACTGAAGCTTTCTTT. Encoded protein: CRPDRGPLGPTEAFF. This chain joins TRBV20-1 and TRBJ1-1, with 9 bases aligning to TRBD1. CDR1 DFQATT and CDR2 SNEGSKA come from the germline V gene (reference sequence). CDR3 length equals 15 residues.